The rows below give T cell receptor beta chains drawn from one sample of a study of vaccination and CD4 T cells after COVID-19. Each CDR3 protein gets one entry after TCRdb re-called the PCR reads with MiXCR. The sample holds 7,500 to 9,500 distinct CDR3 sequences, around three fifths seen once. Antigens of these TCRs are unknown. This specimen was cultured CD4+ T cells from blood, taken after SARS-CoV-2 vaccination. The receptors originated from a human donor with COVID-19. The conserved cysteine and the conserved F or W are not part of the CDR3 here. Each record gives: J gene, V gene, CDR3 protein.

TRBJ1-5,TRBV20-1,SARDQGGQPQH
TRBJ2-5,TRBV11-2,ASTLSETQY
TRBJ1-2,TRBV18,ASSEGDTNYGYT
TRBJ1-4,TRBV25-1,AATGGSFGKLF
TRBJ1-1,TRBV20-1,SATRGMGGTEAF
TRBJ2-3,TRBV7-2,ASSFADRADTQY
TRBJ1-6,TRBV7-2,ASSFGGQANSPLH
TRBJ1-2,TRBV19,ASSRGPTYSYGYT
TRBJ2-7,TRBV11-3,ASSRSHLSEQY
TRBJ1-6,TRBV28,ASSSPSLYNSPLH
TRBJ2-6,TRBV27,ASSVQTGTGANVLT
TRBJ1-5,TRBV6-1,ASSEGQDGQPQH
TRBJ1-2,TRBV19,ASRSSGGYT
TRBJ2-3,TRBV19,ASSLFTDTQY
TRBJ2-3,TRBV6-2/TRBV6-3,ASSTVSRGSDTQY
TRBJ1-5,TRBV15,ATSRDFWGGNQPQH
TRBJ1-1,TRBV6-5,ASSYRQGGNTEAF
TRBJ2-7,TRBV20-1,SARGVTGTGGTFSYEQY
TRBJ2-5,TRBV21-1,ASTRQGRQETQY
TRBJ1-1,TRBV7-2,ASSLRTTWTEAF
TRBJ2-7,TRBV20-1,SAAPGTAYEQY
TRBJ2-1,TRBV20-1,SASKSASAYNEQF
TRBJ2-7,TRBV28,ASSLPGQTYEQY
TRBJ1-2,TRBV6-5,ASSLTGPGGYT
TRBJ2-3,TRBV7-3,ASSLTGSGVTDTQY
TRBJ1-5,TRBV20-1,SAGGQALNQPQH
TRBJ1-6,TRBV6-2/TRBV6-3,ASSPGSGQGYSPLH
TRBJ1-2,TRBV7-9,ASSFDLGQSYGYT
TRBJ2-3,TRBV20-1,SATLLAGGSTDTQY
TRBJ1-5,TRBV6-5,ASSYGGSNQPQH
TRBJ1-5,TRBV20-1,NARAPDRSNQPQH
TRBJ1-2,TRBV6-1,ASGTPPNYGYT
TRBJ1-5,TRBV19,ASASQGARDDQPQH
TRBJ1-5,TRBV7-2,ASSLTARGNQPQH
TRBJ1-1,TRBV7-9,ASSLGAGGTEAF
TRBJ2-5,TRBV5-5,ASSSGIQETQY
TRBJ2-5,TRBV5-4,ASRPAMGTQETQY
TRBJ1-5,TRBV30,AWRTGMDQPQH
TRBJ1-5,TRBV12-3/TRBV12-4,ASRRSGALLNQPQH
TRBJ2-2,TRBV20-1,SANQGGLGTGELF
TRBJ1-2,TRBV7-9,ASSPQGNYGYT
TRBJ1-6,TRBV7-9,ASSLEGGNSPLH
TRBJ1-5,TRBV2,ASRNRGLNQPQH
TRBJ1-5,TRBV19,ASSTGQGANSNQPQH
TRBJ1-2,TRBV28,ASSPMIYREANYGYT
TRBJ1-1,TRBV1,TSSHRGQNLHTF
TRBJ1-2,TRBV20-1,SARRPGANYGYT
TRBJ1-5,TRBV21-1,ASRDKEDNQPQH
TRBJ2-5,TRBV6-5,ASSSLQGYQETQY
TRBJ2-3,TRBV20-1,SATERTGGWDTQY
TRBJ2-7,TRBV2,ASSEGLPVYEQY
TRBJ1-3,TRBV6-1,ASRSVSGNTIY
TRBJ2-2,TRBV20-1,SARPGGAGAGELF
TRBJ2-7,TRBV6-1,ASSQSRGYYEQY
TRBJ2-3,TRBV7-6,ASSLLSGGGTDTQY
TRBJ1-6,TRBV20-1,SARRDSNSPLH
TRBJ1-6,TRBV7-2,ASSLGPYNSPLH
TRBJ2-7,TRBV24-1,ANQWGGRSSYEQY
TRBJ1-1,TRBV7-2,ASSAMGVDTEAF